What follows are 31 T cell receptor beta chains derived from one specimen sequenced in a study of blood T cell repertoires in COVID-19. Sequenced by immunoSEQ multiplex PCR; TCRdb stores in-frame clones only, minus some. The repertoire holds a few hundred thousand clones, with about 83% as singletons. Sequenced input: peripheral blood. The receptors originated from a woman under 40 with COVID-19, enrolled during active disease.

CDR3 bases: TGCGCCAGCAGCCGAGGACAGCCCAGCGGTGGCTACACCTTC. Amino acid sequence: CASSRGQPSGGYTF. The chain combines TRBV4-1 with TRBJ1-2; maybe TRBD1 (6 bases). The CDR3 contains 14 residues. Trimming took 4 bases from V and 7 from J, leaving 16 bases between them. The germline gives CDR1 MGHRA, CDR2 YSYEKL.

This clone was counted between two and nine times. The chain employs TRBV4-3 and TRBJ1-2; possible D gene TRBD1, 6 bases. Between the trimmed V and J ends, which lost 0 bases and 8 bases, there was a span of 16 bases. Germline CDR1 reads LGHNA; CDR2 reads YSLEER. This CDR3 is built from 15 residues. The CDR3 loop is CASSQDSMGARGYTF. The CDR3 DNA reads TGCGCCAGCAGCCAAGATTCCATGGGGGCACGGGGCTACACCTTC.

The chain combines TRBV5-1 with TRBJ1-4, with D unclear. V lost 0 bases to trimming and J lost 4 bases, with 4 bases between them. The CDR3 contains 13 residues. The germline V gene has CDR1 SGHRS and CDR2 YFSETQ. The CDR3 DNA reads as TGCGCCAGCAGCTTGGGACTTAATGAAAAACTGTTTTTT. Amino acids: CASSLGLNEKLFF.

This clone is a singleton in its sample. This sequence joins TRBV19 and TRBJ1-6, with 7 bases lining up with TRBD1. There are 13 residues in the CDR3. Germline CDR1 and CDR2: LNHDA and SQIVND (reference sequence). The ends lost 3 bases at V and 12 bases at J; junction bases unmatched: 5. The DNA of the CDR3 is TGTGCCAGTAGTATGGGACAGCCTAAACCCCTCCACTTT. Encoded protein: CASSMGQPKPLHF.

The chain uses TRBV6-2 or TRBV6-3 and TRBJ2-5; 7 bases map to TRBD2. The CDR3 is 13 residues long. Losses at the gene ends were 3 bases for V and 2 bases for J; bases not matched to a gene: 0. Germline V gene sequence: CDR1 MNHEY, CDR2 SVGEGT. The CDR3 sequence: CASSYSGQETQYF. The CDR3 nucleotides read TGTGCCAGCAGTTATAGCGGGCAAGAGACCCAGTACTTC.

This chain uses TRBV5-1 with TRBJ2-3, with 8 bases that match TRBD2. The length of the CDR3 is 18 residues. V lost 0 bases to trimming and J lost 4 bases; unmatched junction nucleotides: 13. Germline CDR1 SGHRS, CDR2 YFSETQ. The CDR3 DNA reads TGCGCCAGCAGCTTGGGTCGGAGAATACGGGGGGGACCAGATACGCAGTATTTT. Amino acids: CASSLGRRIRGGPDTQYF.

This chain connects TRBV28 to TRBJ2-7; D is unclear. V shed 2 bases and J shed 5 bases, with 13 bases lying between them. The CDR3 loop spans 14 amino acids. Germline V lookup: CDR1 MDHEN, CDR2 SYDVKM. The CDR3 sequence is CASSLRRRDHEQYF. The DNA of the CDR3 is TGTGCCAGCAGTTTAAGGCGGAGAGATCACGAGCAGTACTTC. Based on the CDR3 plus reference TRBV28 and TRBJ2-7, the full variable domain is DVKVTQSSRYLVKRTGEKVFLECVQDMDHENMFWYRQDPGLGLRLIYFSYDVKMKEKGDIPEGYSVSREKKERFSLILESASTNQTSMYLCASSLRRRDHEQYFGPGTRLTVT.

V is TRBV28 and J is TRBJ2-1; 9 bases are shared with TRBD2. This CDR3 is built from 16 residues. Germline V gene lookup returns CDR1 MDHEN and CDR2 SYDVKM. The V gene end was trimmed by 2 bases and the J gene end by 9 bases; junction bases not matched to a gene: 11. The CDR3 region is CASSLQTSGSVGEQFF. The CDR3 DNA follows: TGTGCCAGCAGTTTACAGACTAGCGGAAGTGTAGGTGAGCAGTTCTTC. Full variable domain (missing parts from reference TRBV28 and TRBJ2-1): DVKVTQSSRYLVKRTGEKVFLECVQDMDHENMFWYRQDPGLGLRLIYFSYDVKMKEKGDIPEGYSVSREKKERFSLILESASTNQTSMYLCASSLQTSGSVGEQFFGPGTRLTVL.

The chain uses TRBV6-2 or TRBV6-3 and TRBJ2-7; 7 bases align to TRBD1. The CDR3 extends over 15 amino acids. The V gene's germline CDR1 is MNHEY and CDR2 SVGEGT. The V segment lost 5 bases and the J segment 12 bases; nucleotides outside the gene matches: 19. The CDR3 is CASSTDRVDDSLLYF. The CDR3, as DNA: TGTGCCAGCAGTACCGACAGGGTTGACGATTCGTTGCTGTACTTC.

Only a few counts were recorded for this clone. Here the CDR3 DNA reads TGCGCCAGCAGCTCGGGACAGTTGAACACTGAAGCTTTCTTT. This codes for CASSSGQLNTEAFF. The chain links TRBV5-1 to TRBJ1-1; 7 positions agree with TRBD1. Germline loops: CDR1 SGHRS, CDR2 YFSETQ. The CDR3 length is 14 residues. V trimming: 3 bases; J trimming: 0 bases; junction bases outside the gene matches: 2.

V and J are TRBV15 and TRBJ2-2, with 7 bases aligning to TRBD2. CDR3 length: 17 residues. V lost 0 bases to trimming and J lost 7 bases; unmatched junction nucleotides: 11. CDR1 is LNHNV, CDR2 YYDKDF, per germline (reference sequence). CDR3 residues: CATSRDRLGGNGGELFF. As DNA, the CDR3 is TGTGCCACCAGCAGAGATCGACTGGGAGGGAATGGCGGGGAGCTGTTTTTT.

This clone has a single count. The chain uses TRBV6-2 or TRBV6-3 and TRBJ2-7; no definite D call. CDR1 is MNHEY, CDR2 SVGEGT, per germline. This CDR3 is built from 14 residues. The V end lost 5 bases, the J end lost 2 bases, and 13 bases lay between the germline ends. The CDR3 coding sequence is TGTGCCAGCAGTACTCGCGGCCGAACCTACGAGCAGTACTTC. This gives the protein CASSTRGRTYEQYF.

This chain joins TRBV11-2 and TRBJ2-1, with a weak D call TRBD2 (5 bases). The CDR3 is made up of 17 amino acids. The germline CDR1 and CDR2 sequences are SGHAT and FQNNGV. V was pared by 2 bases and J by 7 bases, with 21 bases between. CDR3 coding DNA: TGTGCCAGCAGCTTAATACGAACGGGGATAGGTGTTAATGAGCAGTTCTTC. Translation: CASSLIRTGIGVNEQFF. The whole variable domain, filled in from reference TRBV11-2 and TRBJ2-1, reads EAGVAQSPRYKIIEKRQSVAFWCNPISGHATLYWYQQILGQGPKLLIQFQNNGVVDDSQLPKDRFSAERLKGVDSTLKIQPAKLEDSAVYLCASSLIRTGIGVNEQFFGPGTRLTVL.

This chain links TRBV7-9 with TRBJ1-2, with D maybe TRBD1 (6 bases). V lost 1 base, J lost 0 bases, and 15 bases lay in between. The CDR3 has 17 residues. Germline loops: CDR1 SEHNR, CDR2 FQNEAQ (reference sequence). CDR3 amino acids: CASSLDGGAGSNYGYTF. CDR3 bases: TGTGCCAGCAGCTTAGACGGGGGGGCCGGATCTAACTATGGCTACACCTTC.

J is TRBJ1-2 and V is TRBV6-2 or TRBV6-3; TRBD1 matches at 7 bases. The CDR3 is 15 amino acids. CDR1 and CDR2 (germline): MNHEY, SVGEGT. J gave up 2 bases and V 4 bases, and 7 bases lay outside the gene matches. The CDR3 DNA reads TGTGCCAGCAGTTCCCCCCCGACAGGGAACTATGGCTACACCTTC. Translation gives CASSSPPTGNYGYTF.

The chain joins TRBV4-1 to TRBJ2-3, with 10 bases that match TRBD2. The germline gives CDR1 MGHRA, CDR2 YSYEKL. Trimming removed 4 bases from V and 4 bases from J; junction bases left unmatched: 20. This CDR3 contains 20 residues. DNA of the CDR3: TGCGCCAGCAGCCTGTTCGCCGACAGCGGGAGGGCCGATTACGCAGATACGCAGTATTTT. It specifies CASSLFADSGRADYADTQYF.

The table lists this clone with a count of one. The V call is TRBV4-1, the J call TRBJ2-7; tentative D call: TRBD1 (5 bases). Germline values: CDR1 MGHRA, CDR2 YSYEKL. The CDR3 covers 18 residues. Trimming took 1 base from V and 1 from J, leaving 20 bases between them. The CDR3 nucleotides are TGCGCCAGCAGCCAAGTAGCTCAAGGACCCAAGGGGTCCTACGAGCAGTACTTC. Translating gives CASSQVAQGPKGSYEQYF.

This clone was seen once. The chain carries TRBV9 and TRBJ2-7; 7 positions agree with TRBD1. Germline-derived CDR1 and CDR2 are SGDLS and YYNGEE. Trimming removed 0 bases from V and 4 bases from J; junction bases left unmatched: 7. This CDR3 has 15 amino acids. For the CDR3, the DNA is TGTGCCAGCAGCGTAGGTAGACAGGGCTTATACGAGCAGTACTTC. As protein: CASSVGRQGLYEQYF.

The chain has TRBV2 and TRBJ1-1; D may be TRBD1 (6 bases). The CDR3 covers 14 residues. V was pared by 8 bases and J by 2 bases, with 15 bases between. CDR1 is SNHLY, CDR2 FYNNEI, per germline. CDR3 nucleotides: TGTGCCAGCGTGGGAGGGGGGGGCAACACTGAAGCTTTCTTT. This translates into CASVGGGGNTEAFF.

The chain combines TRBV6-5 with TRBJ2-2; D gene unclear. The CDR3 runs 14 residues. Trimming removed 2 bases at V and 7 bases at J, with 11 bases between. Germline V gene data show CDR1 as MNHEY and CDR2 as SVGAGI. CDR3 in DNA: TGTGCCAGCAGTTACGACTCCGGTGTCGGGGAGCTGTTTTTT. Its protein is CASSYDSGVGELFF.

The CDR3 DNA sequence: TGTGCCAGCGAGACAGGGGTCGGTCAGCCCCAGCATTTT. This codes for CASETGVGQPQHF. The genes are TRBV6-5 and TRBJ1-5; 8 bases map to TRBD1. With V trimmed by 8 bases and J by 6 bases, 6 bases remained unmatched. Looked up from germline, CDR1 is MNHEY and CDR2 is SVGAGI. The CDR3 length is 13 residues.

This chain links TRBV2 with TRBJ2-7, with 7 bases matching TRBD1. The germline V gene has CDR1 SNHLY and CDR2 FYNNEI. The length of the CDR3 is 16 residues. After removal of 3 bases from V and 2 bases from J, the junction contained 10 bases not matched to a gene. CDR3 in DNA: TGTGCCAGCAGTGATCCTAGGGGGCGGGTTCCCTACGAGCAGTACTTC. As protein: CASSDPRGRVPYEQYF.

This chain connects TRBV12-3 or TRBV12-4 to TRBJ1-2; D remains ambiguous. CDR3 length: 13 residues. V lost 3 bases to trimming and J lost 4 bases, with 9 bases between them. The CDR3 sequence: CASSFKLSYGYTF. In nucleotides, the CDR3 is TGTGCCAGCAGTTTTAAACTTTCCTATGGCTACACCTTC.

The chain couples TRBV3-1 (or the pseudogene TRBV3-2) to TRBJ2-7; 8 nucleotides align to TRBD1. This CDR3 has 16 residues. The germline V gene has CDR1 LGHDT and CDR2 YNNKEL (reference sequence). Unmatched junction bases numbered 10, after V lost 3 bases and J lost 3 bases. The CDR3 coding sequence is TGTGCCAGCAGCCAGAACTCTAACAGGGGGGTCTACGAGCAGTACTTC. Residues: CASSQNSNRGVYEQYF.

This clone was observed a single time. The chain carries TRBV29-1 and TRBJ1-1; 7 bases line up with TRBD1. CDR1 is SQVTM and CDR2 is ANQGSEA in the germline V gene. The trim removed 6 bases at V and 0 bases at J, leaving 7 bases unmatched. The CDR3 consists of 14 residues. The CDR3 loop is CSVATTGMNTEAFF. The CDR3 DNA sequence: TGCAGCGTCGCAACGACAGGGATGAACACTGAAGCTTTCTTT.

This clone was detected only once. The chain employs TRBV5-6 and TRBJ2-2; possibly TRBD1 for D (5 bases). The CDR3 runs 16 residues. The germline gives CDR1 SGHDT, CDR2 YYEEEE. V lost 2 bases, J lost 2 bases, and 13 bases lay in between. Here the CDR3 reads CASSFGTGSNTGELFF. Here the CDR3 DNA reads TGTGCCAGCAGCTTTGGAACAGGCTCTAACACCGGGGAGCTGTTTTTT.

The chain joins TRBV7-2 to TRBJ2-7; D is undetermined. Trimming stripped 2 bases from V and 0 bases from J, with 17 bases between. Per germline, CDR1 SGHTA and CDR2 FQGNSA. This CDR3 region has 17 residues. The CDR3 DNA follows: TGTGCCAGCAGCTTAATTGTGTACAGCCTCAGCTCCTACGAGCAGTACTTC. It codes for CASSLIVYSLSSYEQYF. Supplemented by reference TRBV7-2 and TRBJ2-7, the full variable domain reads GAGVSQSPSNKVTEKGKDVELRCDPISGHTALYWYRQSLGQGLEFLIYFQGNSAPDKSGLPSDRFSAERTGGSVSTLTIQRTQQEDSAVYLCASSLIVYSLSSYEQYFGPGTRLTVT.

The chain has TRBV18 and TRBJ2-4; D not certain. From germline, CDR1 is KGHSH and CDR2 LQKENI. This CDR3 has 18 residues. Trimming removed 1 base at V and 0 bases at J, with 16 bases between. The CDR3 DNA sequence: TGTGCCAGCTCACCACTCTCCTTGGCCCGTCTAGCCAAAAACATTCAGTACTTC. Its protein is CASSPLSLARLAKNIQYF.

This chain links TRBV28 with TRBJ2-5, with D possibly being TRBD1 (5 bases). The germline CDR1 and CDR2 sequences are MDHEN and SYDVKM. This CDR3 is built from 16 residues. The V gene lost 1 base and the J gene lost 5 bases, with 17 bases spanning the gap. CDR3 coding DNA: TGTGCCAGCAGTTTATCCTTTCCTGGGGCTTATGAGACCCAGTACTTC. Translating gives CASSLSFPGAYETQYF.

The rearrangement links TRBV4-2 to TRBJ2-1, with D perhaps TRBD2 (6 bases). The CDR3 totals 14 residues. V lost 1 base to trimming and J lost 9 bases, with 13 bases between them. Germline CDR1 and CDR2: LGHNA and YNFKEQ. CDR3 sequence (DNA): TGTGCCAGCAGCCAAGTTTCTAGCGACAGTGAGCAGTTCTTC. It specifies CASSQVSSDSEQFF.

This clone came up once. The chain carries TRBV9 and TRBJ2-1, with 8 bases matching TRBD2. Germline assignment: CDR1 SGDLS and CDR2 YYNGEE. Unmatched junction bases numbered 5, after V lost 3 bases and J lost 6 bases. The CDR3 has 14 amino acids. CDR3 sequence reads: CASSGAGVANEQFF. DNA for the CDR3: TGTGCCAGCAGCGGAGCGGGAGTAGCCAATGAGCAGTTCTTC.